This entry lists 16 T cell receptor beta chains sequenced from one sample in a study of blood T cell repertoires in COVID-19. Assay used: immunoSEQ multiplex PCR; TCRdb lists only in-frame clones, some missing. The data contain 200,000 or so clones, around 80% of them singletons. The sample was peripheral blood. The receptors derive from a man aged 35 to 55 who had recovered from COVID-19.

V gene TRBV11-3 combines with J gene TRBJ1-1; 7 bases map to TRBD1. Germline CDR1 SGHNT, CDR2 YENEEA. J gave up 2 bases and V 3 bases, and 6 bases lay outside the gene matches. This CDR3 region has 15 residues. The CDR3 here is CASSFAGTANTEAFF. The CDR3, as DNA: TGTGCCAGCAGCTTCGCCGGGACAGCAAACACTGAAGCTTTCTTT.

This chain joins TRBV9 and TRBJ1-2; 8 positions match TRBD1. There are 15 residues in the CDR3. V was pared by 3 bases and J by 0 bases, with 4 bases of the junction left unmatched. Germline-derived CDR1 and CDR2 are SGDLS and YYNGEE. This chain's CDR3 is CASSARQGTNYGYTF. In DNA, the CDR3 is TGTGCCAGCAGCGCCCGACAGGGGACTAACTATGGCTACACCTTC.

This chain connects TRBV29-1 to TRBJ2-1, with TRBD2 matching over 10 bases. Germline values: CDR1 SQVTM, CDR2 ANQGSEA. There are 13 residues in the CDR3. Trimming at V came to 5 bases and at J to 8 bases, leaving 6 bases not matched to a gene. CDR3 in amino acids: CSVPGTSVDEQFF. CDR3 sequence (DNA): TGCAGCGTTCCCGGGACTAGCGTGGATGAGCAGTTCTTC.

The V and J genes are TRBV18 and TRBJ2-4, with 7 bases lining up with TRBD1. With 6 bases clipped from V and 4 bases from J, the junction kept 6 bases outside the gene matches. Germline CDR1 KGHSH, CDR2 LQKENI. The CDR3 loop spans 14 amino acids. The DNA for the CDR3 is TGTGCCAGCTCGCAGGGACAGTTGAAAAACATTCAGTACTTC. Protein sequence: CASSQGQLKNIQYF.

In this sample, this clone turned up once. This chain connects TRBV6-5 to TRBJ2-1; no clear D gene. Trimming stripped 5 bases from V and 5 bases from J, with 13 bases between. The CDR3 has 14 residues. Per germline, CDR1 MNHEY and CDR2 SVGAGI. CDR3 nucleotides: TGTGCCAGCAGTACTAACAAGAAAGACAATGAGCAGTTCTTC. This translates into CASSTNKKDNEQFF.

This chain connects TRBV6-5 to TRBJ2-1, with D perhaps matching TRBD1 (5 bases). The CDR3 is 15 residues long. Germline-derived CDR1 and CDR2 are MNHEY and SVGAGI. Trimming removed 6 bases at V and 4 bases at J, with 16 bases between. CDR3 loop: CASRAGSPWYNEQFF. Here the CDR3 DNA reads TGTGCCAGCAGAGCAGGGTCCCCATGGTACAATGAGCAGTTCTTC.

The gene calls are TRBV5-1 and TRBJ2-5, with 8 bases matching TRBD1. The CDR3 is made up of 15 amino acids. Germline CDR1 reads SGHRS; CDR2 reads YFSETQ. The V and J ends lost 4 bases and 4 bases, in that order; junction bases with no gene match: 9. DNA of the CDR3: TGCGCCAGCAGCGACCCCAGGGGGCGCGGAGAGACCCAGTACTTC. It encodes CASSDPRGRGETQYF.

In nucleotides, the CDR3 is TGTGCCACCAGCTCCGCAGTATCAGATACGCAGTATTTT. Translation: CATSSAVSDTQYF. The J gene is TRBJ2-3, the V gene TRBV15; no clear D. There are 13 residues in the CDR3. Germline CDR1 is LNHNV and CDR2 is YYDKDF (reference sequence). V was cut by 5 bases and J by 4 bases, with 10 bases left in between.

The sample holds a few counts of this clone. The chain joins TRBV28 to TRBJ1-5; D unresolved. The germline gives CDR1 MDHEN, CDR2 SYDVKM. The V end lost 8 bases, the J end lost 0 bases, and 8 bases lay between the germline ends. The CDR3 length is 13 residues. The CDR3 sequence is CASVQNSNQPQHF. In nucleotides, the CDR3 is TGTGCCAGCGTACAGAATAGCAATCAGCCCCAGCATTTT.

This clone was counted once. The chain couples TRBV6-5 to TRBJ2-7, with 9 positions matching TRBD1. CDR3 length: 15 amino acids. The germline gives CDR1 MNHEY, CDR2 SVGAGI. V dropped 2 bases and J dropped 2; count of bases not matched to a gene: 4. CDR3 protein: CASSYSGTGPYEQYF. DNA of the CDR3: TGTGCCAGCAGTTACAGTGGGACAGGGCCCTACGAGCAGTACTTC.

Comment on this clone: The same CDR3 arises from other DNA sequences in this sample as well. This chain links TRBV6-1 with TRBJ2-1, with 9 positions matching TRBD2. J was trimmed by 1 base and V by 2 bases; bases with no gene match: 0. The CDR3 runs to 15 residues. Germline assignment: CDR1 MNHNS and CDR2 SASEGT. The CDR3, as DNA: TGTGCCAGCAGTGAACTAGCGGGATCCTACAATGAGCAGTTCTTC. It encodes CASSELAGSYNEQFF.

The chain recombines TRBV27 with TRBJ1-4, with 7 bases aligning to TRBD1. The CDR3 covers 15 residues. The J segment lost 7 bases and the V segment lost 2 bases, leaving 7 bases of the junction unmatched. CDR1 is MNHEY, CDR2 SMNVEV, per germline (reference sequence). The CDR3 DNA reads TGTGCCAGCAGTTTACTGAGGGGGCGGCGTGAAAAACTGTTTTTT. The encoded protein is CASSLLRGRREKLFF. The whole variable domain, filled in from reference TRBV27 and TRBJ1-4, reads EAQVTQNPRYLITVTGKKLTVTCSQNMNHEYMSWYRQDPGLGLRQIYYSMNVEVTDKGDVPEGYKVSRKEKRNFPLILESPSPNQTSLYFCASSLLRGRREKLFFGSGTQLSVL.

The chain recombines TRBV5-8 with TRBJ2-3; maybe TRBD1 (5 bases). Between the trimmed V and J ends, which lost 4 bases and 3 bases, there was a span of 15 bases. The CDR3 is made up of 15 amino acids. Germline V gene lookup returns CDR1 SGHTS and CDR2 YDEGEE. CDR3 nucleotide sequence: TGTGCCAGCAGCCCGGACGGCAGGGAAACAGATACGCAGTATTTT. It encodes CASSPDGRETDTQYF. The whole variable domain, remainder taken from reference TRBV5-8 and TRBJ2-3, is EAGVTQSPTHLIKTRGQQATLRCSPISGHTSVYWYQQALGLGLQFLLWYDEGEERNRGNFPPRFSGRQFPNYSSELNVNALELEDSALYLCASSPDGRETDTQYFGPGTRLTVL.

The CDR3 region is CASSEDRTGNTGELFF. The CDR3 region has the DNA TGTGCCAGCAGTGAAGATCGGACAGGAAACACCGGGGAGCTGTTTTTT. The chain combines TRBV2 with TRBJ2-2, with TRBD1 matching 7 bases. J lost 2 bases, V lost 1 base, and 4 bases had no gene match. Germline CDR1 reads SNHLY; CDR2 reads FYNNEI. The CDR3 loop spans 16 amino acids.

This chain connects TRBV12-3 or TRBV12-4 to TRBJ2-3; no firm D call. Trimming shortened V by 5 bases and J by 2 bases, and 5 bases separated the two germline ends. The CDR3 runs 12 residues. The CDR3 DNA is TGTGCCAGCAGTGCGGACACAGATACGCAGTATTTT. Protein sequence: CASSADTDTQYF.

The genes are TRBV7-2 and TRBJ2-5, with a tentative D call TRBD1 (5 bases). V was clipped by 5 bases and J by 2 bases, with 9 bases between them. The CDR3 runs to 13 residues. Germline V gene sequence: CDR1 SGHTA, CDR2 FQGNSA. The CDR3 nucleotides read TGTGCCAGCAGCCCTAACAGGCAAGAGACCCAGTACTTC. Amino acid sequence: CASSPNRQETQYF.